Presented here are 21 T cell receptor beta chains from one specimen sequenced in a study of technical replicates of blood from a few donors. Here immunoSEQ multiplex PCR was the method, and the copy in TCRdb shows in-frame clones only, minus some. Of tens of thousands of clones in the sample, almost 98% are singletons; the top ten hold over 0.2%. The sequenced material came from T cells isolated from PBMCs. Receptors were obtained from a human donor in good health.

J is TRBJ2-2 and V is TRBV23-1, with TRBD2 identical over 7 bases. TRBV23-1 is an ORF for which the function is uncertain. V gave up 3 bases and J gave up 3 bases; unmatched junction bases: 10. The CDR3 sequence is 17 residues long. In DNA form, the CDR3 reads TGCGCCAGCAGTCAGCGACTTGGCGGGAGAGACACCGGGGAGCTGTTTTTT. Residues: CASSQRLGGRDTGELFF.

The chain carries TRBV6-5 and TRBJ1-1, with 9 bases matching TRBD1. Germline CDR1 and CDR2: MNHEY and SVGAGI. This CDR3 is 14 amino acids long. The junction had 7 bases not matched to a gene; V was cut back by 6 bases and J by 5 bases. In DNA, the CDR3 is TGTGCCAGCAGCTCGGGACAGGGTATGACTGAAGCTTTCTTT. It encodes CASSSGQGMTEAFF.

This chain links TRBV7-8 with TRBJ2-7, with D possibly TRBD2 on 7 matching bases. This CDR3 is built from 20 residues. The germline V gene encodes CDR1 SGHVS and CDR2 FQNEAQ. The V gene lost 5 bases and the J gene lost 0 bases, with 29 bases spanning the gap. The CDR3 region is CASSGNPVSGGPISSYEQYF. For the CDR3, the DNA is TGTGCCAGCAGCGGTAACCCCGTCTCCGGGGGGCCGATCAGCTCCTACGAGCAGTACTTC.

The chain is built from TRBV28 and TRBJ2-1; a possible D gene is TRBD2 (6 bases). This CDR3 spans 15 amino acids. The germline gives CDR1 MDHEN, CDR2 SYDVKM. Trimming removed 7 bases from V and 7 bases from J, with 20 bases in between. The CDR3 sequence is CASKNPWLASNEQFF. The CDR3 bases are TGTGCCAGCAAAAACCCATGGCTAGCGTCTAATGAGCAGTTCTTC.

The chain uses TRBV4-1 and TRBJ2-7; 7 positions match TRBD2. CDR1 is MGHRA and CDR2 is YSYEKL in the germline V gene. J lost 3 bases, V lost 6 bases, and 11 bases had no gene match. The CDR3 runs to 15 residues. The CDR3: CASSTPPGGIYEQYF. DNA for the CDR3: TGCGCCAGCAGTACTCCCCCGGGGGGAATCTACGAGCAGTACTTC.

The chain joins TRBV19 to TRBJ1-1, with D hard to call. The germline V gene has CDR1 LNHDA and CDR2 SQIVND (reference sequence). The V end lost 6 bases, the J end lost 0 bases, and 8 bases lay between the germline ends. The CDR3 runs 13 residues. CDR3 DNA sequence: TGTGCCAGTAGCATGACTGTGAACACTGAAGCTTTCTTT. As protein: CASSMTVNTEAFF.

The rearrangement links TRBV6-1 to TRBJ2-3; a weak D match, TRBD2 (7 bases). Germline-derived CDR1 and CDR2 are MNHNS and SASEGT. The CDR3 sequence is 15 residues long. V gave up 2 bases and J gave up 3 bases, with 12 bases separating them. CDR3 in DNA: TGTGCCAGCAGTGAATGGGGGGGCCGGACAGATACGCAGTATTTT. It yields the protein CASSEWGGRTDTQYF.

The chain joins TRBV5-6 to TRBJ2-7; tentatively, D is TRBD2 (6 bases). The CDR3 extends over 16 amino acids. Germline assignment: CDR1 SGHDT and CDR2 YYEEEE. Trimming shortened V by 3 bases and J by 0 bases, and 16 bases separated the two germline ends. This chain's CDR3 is CASSSQVGGSSYEQYF. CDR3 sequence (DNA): TGTGCCAGCAGCTCACAAGTGGGAGGTAGCTCCTACGAGCAGTACTTC. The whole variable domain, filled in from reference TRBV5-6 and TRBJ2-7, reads DAGVTQSPTHLIKTRGQQVTLRCSPKSGHDTVSWYQQALGQGPQFIFQYYEEEERQRGNFPDRFSGHQFPNYSSELNVNALLLGDSALYLCASSSQVGGSSYEQYFGPGTRLTVT.

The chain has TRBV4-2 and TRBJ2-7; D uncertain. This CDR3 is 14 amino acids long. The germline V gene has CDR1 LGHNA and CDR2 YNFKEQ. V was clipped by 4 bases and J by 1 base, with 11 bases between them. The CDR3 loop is CASSPRVVSYEQYF. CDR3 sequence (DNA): TGTGCCAGCAGCCCCCGGGTAGTTTCCTACGAGCAGTACTTC.

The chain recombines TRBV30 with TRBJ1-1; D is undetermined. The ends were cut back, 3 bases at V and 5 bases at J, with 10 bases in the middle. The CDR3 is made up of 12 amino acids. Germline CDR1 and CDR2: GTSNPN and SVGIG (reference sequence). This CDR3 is CAWSLVATEAFF. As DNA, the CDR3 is TGTGCCTGGAGCCTCGTAGCGACTGAAGCTTTCTTT.

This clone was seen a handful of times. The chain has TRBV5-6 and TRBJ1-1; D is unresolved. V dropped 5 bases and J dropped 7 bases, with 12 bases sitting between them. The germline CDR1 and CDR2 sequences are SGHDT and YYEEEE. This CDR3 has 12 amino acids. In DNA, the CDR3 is TGTGCCAGCAGTTCACAGACGCTTGAAGCTTTCTTT. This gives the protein CASSSQTLEAFF.

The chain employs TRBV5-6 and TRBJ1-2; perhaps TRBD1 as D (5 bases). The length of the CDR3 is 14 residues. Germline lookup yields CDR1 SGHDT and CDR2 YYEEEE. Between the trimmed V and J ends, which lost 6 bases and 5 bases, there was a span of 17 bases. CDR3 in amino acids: CASTYGGGNYGYTF. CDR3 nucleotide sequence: TGTGCCAGCACCTACGGCGGGGGGAATTATGGCTACACCTTC.

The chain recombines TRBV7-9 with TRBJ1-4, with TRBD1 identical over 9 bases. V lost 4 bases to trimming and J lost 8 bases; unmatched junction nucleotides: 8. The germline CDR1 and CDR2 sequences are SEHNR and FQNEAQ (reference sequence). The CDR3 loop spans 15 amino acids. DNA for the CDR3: TGTGCCAGCAGCTCAGGACAGGGGTGGTACGAAAAACTGTTTTTT. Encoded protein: CASSSGQGWYEKLFF.

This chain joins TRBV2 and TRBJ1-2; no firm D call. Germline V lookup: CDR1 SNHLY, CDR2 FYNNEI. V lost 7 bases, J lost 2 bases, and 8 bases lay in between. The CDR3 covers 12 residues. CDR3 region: CASNVRNYGYTF. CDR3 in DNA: TGTGCCAGCAATGTCAGGAACTATGGCTACACCTTC.

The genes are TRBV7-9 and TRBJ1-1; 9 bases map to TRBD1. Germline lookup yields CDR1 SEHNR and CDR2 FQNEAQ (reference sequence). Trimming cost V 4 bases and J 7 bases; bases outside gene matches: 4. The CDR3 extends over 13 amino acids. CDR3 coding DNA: TGTGCCAGCAGCTCACAGGGGGCGAGTGAAGCTTTCTTT. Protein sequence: CASSSQGASEAFF.

As DNA, the CDR3 is TGTGCCAGCAGTTTTGTTCGTGGGGGGATCCCACTAGCGGATCAAGAGACCCAGTACTTC. Its protein product is CASSFVRGGIPLADQETQYF. The genes are TRBV28 and TRBJ2-5, with TRBD2 matching 8 bases. After removal of 3 bases from V and 2 bases from J, the junction contained 20 bases not matched to a gene. This CDR3 has 20 amino acids. Germline CDR1 is MDHEN and CDR2 is SYDVKM.

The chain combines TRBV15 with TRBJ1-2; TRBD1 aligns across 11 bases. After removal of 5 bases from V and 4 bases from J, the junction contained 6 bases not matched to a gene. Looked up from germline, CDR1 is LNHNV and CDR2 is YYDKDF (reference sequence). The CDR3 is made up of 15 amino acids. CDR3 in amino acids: CATSPRTGGLYGYTF. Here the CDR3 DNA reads TGTGCCACCAGCCCTCGGACAGGGGGCCTCTATGGCTACACCTTC.

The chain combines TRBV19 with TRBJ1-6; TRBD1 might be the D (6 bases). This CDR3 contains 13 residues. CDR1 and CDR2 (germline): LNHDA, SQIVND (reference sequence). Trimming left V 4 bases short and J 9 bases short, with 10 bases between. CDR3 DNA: TGTGCCAGTAGTAGGCAGGGGAGTTCACCCCTCCACTTT. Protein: CASSRQGSSPLHF. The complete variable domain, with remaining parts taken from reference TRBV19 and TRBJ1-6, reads DGGITQSPKYLFRKEGQNVTLSCEQNLNHDAMYWYRQDPGQGLRLIYYSQIVNDFQKGDIAEGYSVSREKKESFPLTVTSAQKNPTAFYLCASSRQGSSPLHFGNGTRLTVT.

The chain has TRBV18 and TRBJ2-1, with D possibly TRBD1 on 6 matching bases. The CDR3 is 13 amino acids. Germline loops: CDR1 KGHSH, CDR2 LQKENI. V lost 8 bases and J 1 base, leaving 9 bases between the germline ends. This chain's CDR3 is CASLGTSYNEQFF. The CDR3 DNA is TGTGCCAGCCTAGGGACATCCTACAATGAGCAGTTCTTC. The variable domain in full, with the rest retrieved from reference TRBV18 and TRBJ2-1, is NAGVMQNPRHLVRRRGQEARLRCSPMKGHSHVYWYRQLPEEGLKFMVYLQKENIIDESGMPKERFSAEFPKEGPSILRIQQVVRGDSAAYFCASLGTSYNEQFFGPGTRLTVL.

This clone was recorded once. The CDR3 protein is CASSLVSGLHSEQYF. CDR3 in DNA: TGCGCCAGCAGCTTGGTCTCTGGGCTACATTCCGAGCAGTACTTC. This chain links TRBV5-1 with TRBJ2-7, with D uncertain. V lost 0 bases to trimming and J lost 6 bases, with 16 bases between them. The germline CDR1 and CDR2 sequences are SGHRS and YFSETQ. This CDR3 comprises 15 residues.

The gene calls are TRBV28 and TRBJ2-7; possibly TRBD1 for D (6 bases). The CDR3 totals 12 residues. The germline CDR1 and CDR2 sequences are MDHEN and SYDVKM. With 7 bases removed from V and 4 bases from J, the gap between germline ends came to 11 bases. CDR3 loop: CASKITGYEQYF. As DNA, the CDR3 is TGTGCCAGCAAAATCACAGGGTACGAGCAGTACTTC.